Below are 2 T cell receptor beta chains sequenced from a single sample in a study of tumor-infiltrating lymphocytes in primary liver carcinoma. Total RNA (around 500 ng) served as template for TCR beta cDNA synthesis primed by a constant-region primer. Library construction for TCR beta comprised three nested multiplex PCR rounds performed with slightly modified ARM-PCR. Primers for the first two PCR rounds were TRBV1-TRBV30 forward primers and a C-beta reverse primer (10 cycles per round). From the multiplex PCR reads, TCRdb called clonotypes with MiXCR, one entry per CDR3 protein. The sample lists fewer than 400,000 distinct CDR3 sequences; roughly 60% were seen once. Researchers drew blood RNA from unsorted whole blood and extracted germline DNA as well. The sample consisted of peripheral blood. These receptors all stem from a man aged 35-49 years with primary liver carcinoma and hepatitis B virus infection.

On this clonotype: A much larger clone differs from this one at a single base, so this may be a read error. The V gene is TRBV6-1, the J gene TRBJ2-5; the match to TRBD2 covers 8 bases. This CDR3 has 15 amino acids. Germline values: CDR1 MNHNS, CDR2 SASEGT. The CDR3 protein is CAGSDQAGDQETQYF. In DNA form, the CDR3 reads TGTGCCGGCAGTGATCAAGCGGGGGACCAAGAGACCCAGTACTTC.

Points on this clonotype: Being one base from a much bigger clone, this may be a read error. The CDR3 is CSGQVSSIDTQYF. DNA for the CDR3: TGCAGCGGCCAGGTATCTAGCATAGATACGCAGTATTTT. J is TRBJ2-3 and V is TRBV29-1; D is possibly TRBD2 (5 bases). This CDR3 contains 13 residues. In germline, CDR1 is SQVTM, CDR2 ANQGSEA.